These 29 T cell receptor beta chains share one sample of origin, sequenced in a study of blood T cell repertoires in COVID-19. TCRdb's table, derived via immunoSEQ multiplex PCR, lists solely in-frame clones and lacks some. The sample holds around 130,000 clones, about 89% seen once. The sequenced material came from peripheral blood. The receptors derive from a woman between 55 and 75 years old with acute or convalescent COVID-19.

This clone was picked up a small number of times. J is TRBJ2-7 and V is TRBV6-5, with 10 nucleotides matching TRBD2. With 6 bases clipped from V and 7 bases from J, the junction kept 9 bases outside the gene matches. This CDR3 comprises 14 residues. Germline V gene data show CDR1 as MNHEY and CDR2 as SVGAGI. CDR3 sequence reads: CASRGLAPIGEQYV. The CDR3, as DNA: TGTGCCAGCAGGGGACTAGCGCCCATCGGAGAGCAGTACGTC.

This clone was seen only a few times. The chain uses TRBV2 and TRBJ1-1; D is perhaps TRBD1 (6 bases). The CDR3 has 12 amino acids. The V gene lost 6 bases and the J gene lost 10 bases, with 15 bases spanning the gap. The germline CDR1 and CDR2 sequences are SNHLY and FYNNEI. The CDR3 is CASRPGQIAAFF. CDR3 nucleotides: TGTGCCAGCAGACCCGGACAGATAGCAGCTTTCTTT.

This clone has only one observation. The CDR3 DNA sequence: TGTGCCAGCAGTGAAGGGGCAGGGGGCAACTATGGCTACACCTTC. Translated: CASSEGAGGNYGYTF. The rearrangement joins TRBV6-1 to TRBJ1-2; 8 bases line up with TRBD1. Germline CDR1 reads MNHNS; CDR2 reads SASEGT. The CDR3 consists of 15 residues. V lost 1 base and J lost 2; bases outside the gene matches: 3.

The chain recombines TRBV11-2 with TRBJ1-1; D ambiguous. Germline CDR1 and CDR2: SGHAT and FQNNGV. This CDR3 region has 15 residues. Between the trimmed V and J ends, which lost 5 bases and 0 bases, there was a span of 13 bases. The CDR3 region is CASSVNPDMNTEAFF. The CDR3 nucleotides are TGTGCCAGCAGCGTGAACCCAGACATGAACACTGAAGCTTTCTTT.

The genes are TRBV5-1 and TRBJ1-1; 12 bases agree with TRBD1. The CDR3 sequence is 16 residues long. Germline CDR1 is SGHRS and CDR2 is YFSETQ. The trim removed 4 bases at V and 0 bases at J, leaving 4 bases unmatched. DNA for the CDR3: TGCGCCAGCAGCATGGGACAGGGGGCTTTGAACACTGAAGCTTTCTTT. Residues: CASSMGQGALNTEAFF.

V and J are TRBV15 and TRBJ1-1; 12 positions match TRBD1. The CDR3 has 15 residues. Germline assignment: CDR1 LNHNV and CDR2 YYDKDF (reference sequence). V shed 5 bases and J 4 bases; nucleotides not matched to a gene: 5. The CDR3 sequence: CATSQGDRGRTEAFF. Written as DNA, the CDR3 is TGTGCCACCAGCCAGGGGGACAGGGGGCGCACTGAAGCTTTCTTT.

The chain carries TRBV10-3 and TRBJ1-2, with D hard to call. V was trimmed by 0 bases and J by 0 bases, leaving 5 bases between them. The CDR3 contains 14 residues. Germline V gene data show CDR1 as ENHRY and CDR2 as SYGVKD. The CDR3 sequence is CAISESPANYGYTF. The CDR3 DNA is TGTGCCATCAGTGAGTCGCCAGCTAACTATGGCTACACCTTC.

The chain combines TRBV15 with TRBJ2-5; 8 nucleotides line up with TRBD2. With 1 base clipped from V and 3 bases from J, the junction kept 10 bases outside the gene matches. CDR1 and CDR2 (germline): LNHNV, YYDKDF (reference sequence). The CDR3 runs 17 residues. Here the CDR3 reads CATSRVGGLAAEETQYF. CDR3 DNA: TGTGCCACCAGCAGAGTAGGAGGACTAGCAGCGGAAGAGACCCAGTACTTC.

Written as DNA, the CDR3 is TGTGCCAGCAGTTACTCCCCAGCGGGAGGGCAAAATGAGCAGTTCTTC. This codes for CASSYSPAGGQNEQFF. The chain carries TRBV6-5 and TRBJ2-1; TRBD2 aligns across 10 bases. The germline gives CDR1 MNHEY, CDR2 SVGAGI. Trimming took 0 bases from V and 7 from J; bases not matched to a gene: 6. The CDR3 is made up of 16 amino acids.

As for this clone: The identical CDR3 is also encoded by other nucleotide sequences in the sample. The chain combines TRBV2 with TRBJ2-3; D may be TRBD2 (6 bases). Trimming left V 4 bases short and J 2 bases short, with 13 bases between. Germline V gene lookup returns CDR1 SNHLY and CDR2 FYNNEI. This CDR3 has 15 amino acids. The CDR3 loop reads CASSAGRGPTDTQYF. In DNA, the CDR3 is TGTGCCAGCAGTGCGGGGCGGGGTCCCACAGATACGCAGTATTTT.

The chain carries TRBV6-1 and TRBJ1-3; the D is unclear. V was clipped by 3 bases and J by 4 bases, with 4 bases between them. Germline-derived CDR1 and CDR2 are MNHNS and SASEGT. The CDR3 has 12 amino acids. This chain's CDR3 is CASSEQGNTIYF. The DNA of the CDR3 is TGTGCCAGCAGTGAGCAGGGAAACACCATATATTTT.

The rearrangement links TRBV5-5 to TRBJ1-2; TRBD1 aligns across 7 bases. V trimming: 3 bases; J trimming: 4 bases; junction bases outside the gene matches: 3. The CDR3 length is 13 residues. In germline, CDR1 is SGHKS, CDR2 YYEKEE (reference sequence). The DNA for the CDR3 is TGTGCCAGCAGCTCGACAGGGTTCTATGGCTACACCTTC. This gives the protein CASSSTGFYGYTF.

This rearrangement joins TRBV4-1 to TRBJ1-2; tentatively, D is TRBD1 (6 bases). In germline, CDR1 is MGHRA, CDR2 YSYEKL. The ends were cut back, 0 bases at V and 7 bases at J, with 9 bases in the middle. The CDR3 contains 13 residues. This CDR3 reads CASSQDLQGGYTF. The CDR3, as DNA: TGCGCCAGCAGCCAAGATCTACAGGGTGGCTACACCTTC.

CDR3 residues: CASSLVGTSGYEQYF. The CDR3 DNA reads as TGTGCCAGCAGCTTGGTAGGGACTAGCGGCTACGAGCAGTACTTC. The chain carries TRBV5-4 and TRBJ2-7; 11 nucleotides line up with TRBD2. J gave up 3 bases and V 0 bases, and 2 bases lay outside the gene matches. This CDR3 contains 15 residues. CDR1 is SGHNT and CDR2 is YYREEE in the germline V gene (reference sequence).

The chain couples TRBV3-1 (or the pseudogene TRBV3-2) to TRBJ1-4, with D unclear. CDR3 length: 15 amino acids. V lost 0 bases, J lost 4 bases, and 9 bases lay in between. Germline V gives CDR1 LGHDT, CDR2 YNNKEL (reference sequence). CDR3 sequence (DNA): TGTGCCAGCAGCCAAGAAAAATGGAGTAATGAAAAACTGTTTTTT. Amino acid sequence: CASSQEKWSNEKLFF.

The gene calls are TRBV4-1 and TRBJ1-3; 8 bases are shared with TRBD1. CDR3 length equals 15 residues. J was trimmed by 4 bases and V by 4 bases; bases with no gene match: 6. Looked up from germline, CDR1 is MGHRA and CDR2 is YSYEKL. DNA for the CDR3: TGCGCCAGCAGCCTTACCGGGACAGGAGGAAACACCATATATTTT. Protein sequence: CASSLTGTGGNTIYF.

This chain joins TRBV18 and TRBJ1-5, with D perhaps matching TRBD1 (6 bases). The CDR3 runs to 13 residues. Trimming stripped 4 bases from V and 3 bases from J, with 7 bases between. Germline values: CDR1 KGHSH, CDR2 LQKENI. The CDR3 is CASSRDNNQPQHF. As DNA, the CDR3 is TGTGCCAGCTCACGGGACAACAATCAGCCCCAGCATTTT.

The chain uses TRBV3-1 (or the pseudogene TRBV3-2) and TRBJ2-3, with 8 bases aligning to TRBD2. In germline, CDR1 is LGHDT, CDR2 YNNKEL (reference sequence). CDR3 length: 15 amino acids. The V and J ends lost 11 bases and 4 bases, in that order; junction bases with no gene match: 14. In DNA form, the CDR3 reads TGTGCCTGCTCCCAGAGGCAGCGGGAGTCAGATACGCAGTATTTT. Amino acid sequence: CACSQRQRESDTQYF.

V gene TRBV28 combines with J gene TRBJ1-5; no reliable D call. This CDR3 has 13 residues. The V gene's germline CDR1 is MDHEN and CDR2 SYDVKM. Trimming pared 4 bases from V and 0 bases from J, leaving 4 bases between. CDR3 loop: CASSSISNQPQHF. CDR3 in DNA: TGTGCCAGCAGTTCAATTAGCAATCAGCCCCAGCATTTT. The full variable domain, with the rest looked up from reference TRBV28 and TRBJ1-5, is DVKVTQSSRYLVKRTGEKVFLECVQDMDHENMFWYRQDPGLGLRLIYFSYDVKMKEKGDIPEGYSVSREKKERFSLILESASTNQTSMYLCASSSISNQPQHFGDGTRLSIL.

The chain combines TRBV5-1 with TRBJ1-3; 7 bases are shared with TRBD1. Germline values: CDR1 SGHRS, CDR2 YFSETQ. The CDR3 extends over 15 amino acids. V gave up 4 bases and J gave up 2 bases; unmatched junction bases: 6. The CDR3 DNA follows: TGCGCCAGCAGCGTTTCCGGGACAGCTGGAAACACCATATATTTT. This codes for CASSVSGTAGNTIYF.

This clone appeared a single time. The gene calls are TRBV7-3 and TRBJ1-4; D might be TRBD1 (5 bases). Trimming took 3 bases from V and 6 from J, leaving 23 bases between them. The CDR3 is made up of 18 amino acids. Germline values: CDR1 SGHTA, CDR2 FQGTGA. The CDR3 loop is CASSLGVVVRERDEKLFF. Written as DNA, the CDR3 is TGTGCCAGCAGCTTGGGGGTTGTTGTGAGGGAGCGGGATGAAAAACTGTTTTTT.

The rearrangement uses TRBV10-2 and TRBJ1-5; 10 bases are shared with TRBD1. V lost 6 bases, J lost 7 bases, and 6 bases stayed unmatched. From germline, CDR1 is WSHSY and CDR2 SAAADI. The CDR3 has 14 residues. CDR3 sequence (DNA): TGCGCCAGCAGGAAGGACAGGGGGAGACAGCCCCAGCATTTT. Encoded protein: CASRKDRGRQPQHF.

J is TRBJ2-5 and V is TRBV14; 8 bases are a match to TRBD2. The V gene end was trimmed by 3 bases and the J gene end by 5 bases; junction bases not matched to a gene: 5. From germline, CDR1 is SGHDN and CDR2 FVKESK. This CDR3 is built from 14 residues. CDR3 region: CASSQSGSDETQYF. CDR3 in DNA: TGTGCCAGCAGCCAGAGCGGGAGTGACGAGACCCAGTACTTC.

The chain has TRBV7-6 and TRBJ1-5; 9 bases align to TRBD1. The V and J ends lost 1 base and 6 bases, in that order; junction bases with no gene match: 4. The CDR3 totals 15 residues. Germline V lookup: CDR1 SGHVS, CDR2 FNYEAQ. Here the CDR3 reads CASSLGTGEGQPQHF. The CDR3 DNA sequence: TGTGCCAGCAGCTTAGGGACAGGGGAGGGTCAGCCCCAGCATTTT. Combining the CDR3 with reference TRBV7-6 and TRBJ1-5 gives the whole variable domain GAGVSQSPRYKVTKRGQDVALRCDPISGHVSLYWYRQALGQGPEFLTYFNYEAQQDKSGLPNDRFSAERPEGSISTLTIQRTEQRDSAMYRCASSLGTGEGQPQHFGDGTRLSIL.

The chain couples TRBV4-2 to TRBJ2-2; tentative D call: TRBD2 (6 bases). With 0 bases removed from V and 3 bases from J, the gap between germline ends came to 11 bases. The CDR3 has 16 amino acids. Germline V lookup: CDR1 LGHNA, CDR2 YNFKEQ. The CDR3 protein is CASSQDSGEYTGELFF. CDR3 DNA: TGTGCCAGCAGCCAAGATAGCGGAGAATACACCGGGGAGCTGTTTTTT.

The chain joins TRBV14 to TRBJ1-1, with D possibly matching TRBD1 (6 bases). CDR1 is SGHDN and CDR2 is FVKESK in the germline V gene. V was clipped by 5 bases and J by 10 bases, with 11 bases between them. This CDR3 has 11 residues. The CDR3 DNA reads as TGTGCCAGCAGCAAAGTGGGGGCAGCTTTCTTT. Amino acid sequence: CASSKVGAAFF.

The CDR3: CASSAGQGSYTF. For the CDR3, the DNA is TGTGCCAGTAGTGCCGGACAGGGTAGCTACACCTTC. The chain combines TRBV19 with TRBJ1-2, with TRBD1 identical over 8 bases. This CDR3 is built from 12 residues. Germline V CDR1 and CDR2: LNHDA, SQIVND (reference sequence). V lost 5 bases to trimming and J lost 9 bases; unmatched junction nucleotides: 5.

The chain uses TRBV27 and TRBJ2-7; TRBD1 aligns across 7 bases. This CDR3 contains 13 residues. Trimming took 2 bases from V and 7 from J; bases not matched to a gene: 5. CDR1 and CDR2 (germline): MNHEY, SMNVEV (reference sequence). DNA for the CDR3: TGTGCCAGCAGTTTAAGGACAGGAAGGGAGCAGTACGTC. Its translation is CASSLRTGREQYV.

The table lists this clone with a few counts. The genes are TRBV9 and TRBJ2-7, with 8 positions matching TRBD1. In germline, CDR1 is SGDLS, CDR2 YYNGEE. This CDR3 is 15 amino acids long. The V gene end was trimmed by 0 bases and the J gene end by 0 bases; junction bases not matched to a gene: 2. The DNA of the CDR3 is TGTGCCAGCAGCGTAGGGACAGGGATCTCCTACGAGCAGTACTTC. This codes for CASSVGTGISYEQYF.